The clone carrying this T cell receptor (beta chain) was seen more than once but under ten times. Antigen unknown. V lost 8 bases and J lost 3; bases outside the gene matches: 3. In germline, CDR1 is KGHSH, CDR2 LQKENI. The CDR3 runs to 13 residues. It was with 60 Vbeta and 13 Jbeta primers that the PCR ran. Method: immunoSEQ multiplex PCR; TCRdb's copy keeps in-frame clones and lacks some. The repertoire has about 67,000 clones, 80% to 90% of them found once; the top ten carry 12%. The source of the sample is a study of cytomegalovirus exposure and HLA in healthy donors. Regarding the study as a whole: The classifier reportedly diagnosed cytomegalovirus status with high specificity and sensitivity. In an earlier analysis, productive rearrangement rates for most beta V segments clustered near 87% or 30%.

This chain connects TRBV18 to TRBJ1-1, with 10 bases identical to TRBD1. The source material was PBMCs. This TCR derives from a woman in her twenties or thirties in good health and CMV-seropositive. CDR3: CASGQGGDTEAFF. CDR3 bases: TGTGCCAGCGGACAGGGGGGGGACACTGAAGCTTTCTTT.